This TCR beta chain was recovered during a study of T cells after posttransplantation cyclophosphamide. Study results and caveats: Tissue-infiltrating T cells from skin or gut overlapped little with blood T cells. Later blood repertoires were often dominated by clones from the donor CD8+ memory compartment.

Assay used: immunoSEQ multiplex PCR; TCRdb lists only in-frame clones, some missing. The table lists roughly 10,000 clones, 89% of them singletons. The CDR3 totals 15 residues. V shed 1 base and J shed 3 bases, with 13 bases lying between them. Germline CDR1 is SGHAT and CDR2 is FQNNGV. Control samples came 1 year after myeloablative marrow transplants with methotrexate plus calcineurin inhibitor. As for this clone: Its antigen is not known.

The receptor was isolated from a male patient in his forties or fifties who received an allogeneic stem cell transplant from an unrelated donor, was CMV-positive, and had chronic GVHD only. Some T cells may be supplied by the graft donor. The rearrangement joins TRBV11-2 to TRBJ2-7; D is uncertain. The sequenced sample was PBMCs, obtained 420 to 450 days after allogeneic stem cell transplant with calcineurin inhibitor and methotrexate. The CDR3 loop is CASSLGSASYYEQYF. In nucleotides, the CDR3 is TGTGCCAGCAGCTTAGGGTCTGCATCCTACTACGAGCAGTACTTC.